This T cell receptor beta chain came from a study of cytomegalovirus exposure and HLA in healthy donors. PCR primers comprised 60 Vbeta and 13 Jbeta primers. Data came from immunoSEQ multiplex PCR; TCRdb stores just in-frame clones and leaves some out. The data contain around 130,000 clones, approximately 74% of them seen just once; the ten biggest clones take up around 6.6%. Trimming shortened V by 5 bases and J by 6 bases, and 11 bases separated the two germline ends. The CDR3 is made up of 12 amino acids. Germline V gives CDR1 MNHNS, CDR2 SASEGT. This clone was seen a few times. This sequence joins TRBV6-1 and TRBJ2-7; D is undetermined. The clonotype was recovered from a man aged 35-49 years in good health and CMV-seropositive. Sequencing used PBMCs. CDR3: CASSFRQGEQYF. The CDR3 bases are TGTGCCAGCAGTTTCAGGCAAGGCGAGCAGTACTTC.